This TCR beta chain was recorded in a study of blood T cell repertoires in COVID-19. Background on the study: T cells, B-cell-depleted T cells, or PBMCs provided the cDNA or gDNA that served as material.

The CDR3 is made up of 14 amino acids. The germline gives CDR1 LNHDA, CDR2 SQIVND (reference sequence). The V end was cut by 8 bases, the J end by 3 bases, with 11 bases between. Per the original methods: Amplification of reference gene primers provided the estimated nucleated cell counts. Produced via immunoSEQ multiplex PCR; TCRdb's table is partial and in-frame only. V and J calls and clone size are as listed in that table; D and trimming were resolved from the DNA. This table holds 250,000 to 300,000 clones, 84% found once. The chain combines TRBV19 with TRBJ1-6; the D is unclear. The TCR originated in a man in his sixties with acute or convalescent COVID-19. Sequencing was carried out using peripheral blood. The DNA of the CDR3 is TGTGCCAGTTCGAAGGAGGACTATAATTCACCCCTCCACTTT. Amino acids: CASSKEDYNSPLHF.